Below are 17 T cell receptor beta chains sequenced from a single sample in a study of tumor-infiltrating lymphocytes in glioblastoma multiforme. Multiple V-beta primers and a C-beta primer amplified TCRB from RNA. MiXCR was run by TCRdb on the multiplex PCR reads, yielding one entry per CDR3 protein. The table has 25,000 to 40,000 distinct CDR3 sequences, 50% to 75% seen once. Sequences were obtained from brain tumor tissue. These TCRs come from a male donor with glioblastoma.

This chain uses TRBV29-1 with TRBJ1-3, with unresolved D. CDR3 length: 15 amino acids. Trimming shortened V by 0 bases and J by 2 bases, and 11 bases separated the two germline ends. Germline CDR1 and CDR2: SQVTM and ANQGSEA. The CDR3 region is CSVEEGRSPGNTIYF. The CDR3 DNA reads TGCAGCGTTGAAGAGGGTAGGAGCCCTGGAAACACCATATATTTT.

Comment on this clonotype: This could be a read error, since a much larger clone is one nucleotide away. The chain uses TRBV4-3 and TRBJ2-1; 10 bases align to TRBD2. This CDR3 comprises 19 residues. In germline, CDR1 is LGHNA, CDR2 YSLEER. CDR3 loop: CASSPKGASGGGSYDEQFF. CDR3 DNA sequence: TGCGCCAGCAGCCCAAAGGGAGCTAGCGGGGGAGGCTCCTACGATGAGCAGTTCTTC.

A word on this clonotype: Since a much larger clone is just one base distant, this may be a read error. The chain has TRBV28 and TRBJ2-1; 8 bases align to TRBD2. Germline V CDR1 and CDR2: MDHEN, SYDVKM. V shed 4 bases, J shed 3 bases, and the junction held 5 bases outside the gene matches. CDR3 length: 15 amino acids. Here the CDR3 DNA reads TGTGCCAGCAGTTCAGCGGGAGCCTACTACAATGAGCAGTTCTTC. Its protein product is CASSSAGAYYNEQFF.

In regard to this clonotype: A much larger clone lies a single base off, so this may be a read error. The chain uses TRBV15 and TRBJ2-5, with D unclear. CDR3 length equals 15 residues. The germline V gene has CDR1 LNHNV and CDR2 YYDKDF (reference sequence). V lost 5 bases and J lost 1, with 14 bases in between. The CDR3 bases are TGTGCCACCAGCGGAAACCGGATTCCCCAAGAGACCCAGTACTTC. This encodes CATSGNRIPQETQYF.

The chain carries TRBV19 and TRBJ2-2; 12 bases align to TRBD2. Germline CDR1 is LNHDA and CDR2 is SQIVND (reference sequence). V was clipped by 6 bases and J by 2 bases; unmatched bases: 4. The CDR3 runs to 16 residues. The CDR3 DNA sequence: TGTGCCAGTAGCCCGGGACTAGCGGGTAACACCGGGGAGCTGTTTTTT. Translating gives CASSPGLAGNTGELFF. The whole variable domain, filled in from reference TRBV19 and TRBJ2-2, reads DGGITQSPKYLFRKEGQNVTLSCEQNLNHDAMYWYRQDPGQGLRLIYYSQIVNDFQKGDIAEGYSVSREKKESFPLTVTSAQKNPTAFYLCASSPGLAGNTGELFFGEGSRLTVL.

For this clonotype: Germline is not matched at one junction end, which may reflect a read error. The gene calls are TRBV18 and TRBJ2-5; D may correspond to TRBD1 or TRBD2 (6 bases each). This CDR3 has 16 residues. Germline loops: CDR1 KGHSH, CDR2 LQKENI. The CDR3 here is CASPPPGRTASGTQYF. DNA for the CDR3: TGTGCCAGCCCACCACCGGGGAGGACAGCCTCAGGGACCCAGTACTTC.

The CDR3 region has the DNA TGCAGCGTTAATGCCGCCAAGGGCCCTGGGGCCAACGTCCTGACTTTC. It encodes CSVNAAKGPGANVLTF. The chain has TRBV29-1 and TRBJ2-6, with D unclear. The CDR3 totals 16 residues. Trimming pared 5 bases from V and 2 bases from J, leaving 16 bases between. Per the germline V gene, CDR1 is SQVTM and CDR2 is ANQGSEA.

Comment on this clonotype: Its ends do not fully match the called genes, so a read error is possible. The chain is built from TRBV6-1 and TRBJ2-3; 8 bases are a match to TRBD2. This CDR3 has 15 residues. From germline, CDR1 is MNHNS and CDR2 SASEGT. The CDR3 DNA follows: TGTGCCAGCAGTGAAGAGGGCGGGGGGCCAGATACGCAGTTTTTT. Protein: CASSEEGGGPDTQFF.

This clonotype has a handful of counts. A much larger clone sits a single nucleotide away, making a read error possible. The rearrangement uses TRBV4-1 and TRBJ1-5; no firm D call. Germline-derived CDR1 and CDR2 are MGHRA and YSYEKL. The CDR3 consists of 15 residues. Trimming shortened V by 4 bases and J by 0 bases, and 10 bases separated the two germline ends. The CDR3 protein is CASSLHISSNQPQHF. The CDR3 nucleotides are TGCGCCAGCAGCCTACATATCAGTAGCAATCAGCCCCAGCATTTT.

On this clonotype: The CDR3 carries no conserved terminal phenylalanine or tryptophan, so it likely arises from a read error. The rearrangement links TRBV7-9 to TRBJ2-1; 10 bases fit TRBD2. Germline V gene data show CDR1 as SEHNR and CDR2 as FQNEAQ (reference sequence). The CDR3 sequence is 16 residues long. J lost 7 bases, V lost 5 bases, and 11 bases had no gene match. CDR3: CASSPSSGSAKNEQFY. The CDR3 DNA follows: TGTGCCAGCAGCCCGTCTAGCGGGAGCGCGAAGAATGAGCAGTTCTAC.

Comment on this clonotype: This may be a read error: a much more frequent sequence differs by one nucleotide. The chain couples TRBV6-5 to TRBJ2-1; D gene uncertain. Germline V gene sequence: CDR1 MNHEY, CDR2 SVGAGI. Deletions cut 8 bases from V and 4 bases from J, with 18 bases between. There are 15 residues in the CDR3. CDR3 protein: CASGLTGGNYNEQFF. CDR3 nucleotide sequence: TGTGCCAGCGGGCTGACTGGCGGCAATTACAATGAGCAGTTCTTC.

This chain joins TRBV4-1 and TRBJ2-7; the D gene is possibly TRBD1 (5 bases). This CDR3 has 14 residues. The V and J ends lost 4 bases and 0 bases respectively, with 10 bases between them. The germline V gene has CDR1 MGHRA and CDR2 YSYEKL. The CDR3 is CASSLDQGSYEQYF. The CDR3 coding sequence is TGCGCCAGCAGCCTGGACCAGGGCTCCTACGAGCAGTACTTC.

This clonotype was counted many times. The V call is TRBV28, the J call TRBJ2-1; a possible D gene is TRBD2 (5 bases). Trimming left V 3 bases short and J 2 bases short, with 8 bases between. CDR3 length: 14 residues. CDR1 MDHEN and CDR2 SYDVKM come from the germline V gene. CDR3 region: CASSFQRTYNEQFF. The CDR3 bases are TGTGCCAGCAGTTTCCAGCGGACCTACAATGAGCAGTTCTTC.

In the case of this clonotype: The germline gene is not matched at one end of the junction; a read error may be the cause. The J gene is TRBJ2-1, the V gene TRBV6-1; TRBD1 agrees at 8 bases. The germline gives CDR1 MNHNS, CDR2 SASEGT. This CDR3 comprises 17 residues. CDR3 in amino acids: CANSEWFGQGAGNEQFF. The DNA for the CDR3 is TGTGCCAACAGTGAATGGTTTGGGCAGGGGGCAGGAAATGAGCAGTTCTTC.

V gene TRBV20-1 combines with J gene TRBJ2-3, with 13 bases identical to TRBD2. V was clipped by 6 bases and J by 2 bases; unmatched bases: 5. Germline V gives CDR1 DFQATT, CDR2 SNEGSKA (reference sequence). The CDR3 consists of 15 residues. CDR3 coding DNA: TGCAGTGCACTCGGGACTAGCGGGGTCACAGATACGCAGTATTTT. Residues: CSALGTSGVTDTQYF.

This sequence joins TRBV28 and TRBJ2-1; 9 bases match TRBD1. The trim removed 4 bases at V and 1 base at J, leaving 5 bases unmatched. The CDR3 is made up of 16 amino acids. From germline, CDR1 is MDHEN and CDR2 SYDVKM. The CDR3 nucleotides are TGTGCCAGCAGTTCACTGACAGGGGGGTCCTACAATGAGCAGTTCTTC. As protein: CASSSLTGGSYNEQFF.

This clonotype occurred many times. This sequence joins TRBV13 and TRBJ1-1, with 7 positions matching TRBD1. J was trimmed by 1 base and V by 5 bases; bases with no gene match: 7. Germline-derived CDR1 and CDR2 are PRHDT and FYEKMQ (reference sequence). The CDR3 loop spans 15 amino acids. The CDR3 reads CASSPQGEGNTEAFF. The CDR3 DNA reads TGTGCCAGCAGCCCCCAGGGGGAGGGGAACACTGAAGCTTTCTTT.